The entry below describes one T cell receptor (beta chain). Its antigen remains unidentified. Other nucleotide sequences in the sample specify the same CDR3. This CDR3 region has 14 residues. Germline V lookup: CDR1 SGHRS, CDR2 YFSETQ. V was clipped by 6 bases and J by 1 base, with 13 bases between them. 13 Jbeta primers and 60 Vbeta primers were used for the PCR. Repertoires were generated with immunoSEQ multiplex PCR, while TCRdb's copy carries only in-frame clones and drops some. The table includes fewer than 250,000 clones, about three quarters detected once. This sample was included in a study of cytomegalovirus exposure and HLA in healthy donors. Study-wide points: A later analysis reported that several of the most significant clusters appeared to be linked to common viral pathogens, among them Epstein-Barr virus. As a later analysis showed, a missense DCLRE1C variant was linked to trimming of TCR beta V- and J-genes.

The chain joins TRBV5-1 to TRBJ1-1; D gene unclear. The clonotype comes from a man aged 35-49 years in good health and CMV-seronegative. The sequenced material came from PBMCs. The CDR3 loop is CASTKTSENTEAFF. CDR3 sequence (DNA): TGCGCCAGCACGAAGACATCGGAGAACACTGAAGCTTTCTTT.